This TCR beta chain was identified in a study of human T cells and chemical hapten exposure. Study summary: 2% DPC was applied to about 2 cm by about 2 cm of upper inner arm skin for sensitization.

MiXCR, run by TCRdb on the RACE reads, gives a single entry per CDR3 protein. In the table there are 350,000 to 400,000 distinct CDR3 sequences, roughly 4.6% of which are singletons. Study conclusions and caveats: TCRs exceeding a frequency of 1 in 1000 stayed unchanged under DPC sensitization.

Time point reported: pre-sensitization, week 0. Stated treatment: therapeutic diphenylcyclopropenone sensitization with weekly scalp DPC. Suited to DPC and affected by alopecia, the donors ranged from 18 to 70 years old. Trimming stripped 2 bases from V and 10 bases from J, with 12 bases between. The CDR3 extends over 14 amino acids. Germline CDR1 and CDR2: SGHVS and FQNEAQ. This clonotype was found a few times. As yet, its antigen is unknown. The receptor was derived from a woman aged 50 to 60 with alopecia areata. Some clones in this sample may be carry-over from other donors' samples. The sequences come from whole blood, collected in connection with sensitization to the hapten diphenylcyclopropenone (DPC). The chain has TRBV7-8 and TRBJ1-6, with a possible D match to TRBD1 (5 bases). The CDR3 region is CASSLLKGPSPLHF. In DNA, the CDR3 is TGTGCCAGCAGCTTATTAAAGGGGCCATCACCCCTCCACTTT.